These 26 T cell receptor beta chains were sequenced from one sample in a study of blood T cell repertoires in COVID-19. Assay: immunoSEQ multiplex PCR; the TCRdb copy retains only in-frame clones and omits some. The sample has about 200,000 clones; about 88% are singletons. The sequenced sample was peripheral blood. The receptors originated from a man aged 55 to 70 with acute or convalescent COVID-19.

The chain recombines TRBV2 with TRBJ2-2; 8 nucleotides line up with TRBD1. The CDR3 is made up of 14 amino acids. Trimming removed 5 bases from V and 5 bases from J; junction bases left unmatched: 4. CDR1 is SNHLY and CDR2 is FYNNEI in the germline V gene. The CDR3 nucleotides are TGTGCCAGCAGTACGACAGGGGTGACCGGGGAGCTGTTTTTT. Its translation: CASSTTGVTGELFF. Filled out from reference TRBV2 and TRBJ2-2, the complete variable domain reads EPEVTQTPSHQVTQMGQEVILRCVPISNHLYFYWYRQILGQKVEFLVSFYNNEISEKSEIFDDQFSVERPDGSNFTLKIRSTKLEDSAMYFCASSTTGVTGELFFGEGSRLTVL.

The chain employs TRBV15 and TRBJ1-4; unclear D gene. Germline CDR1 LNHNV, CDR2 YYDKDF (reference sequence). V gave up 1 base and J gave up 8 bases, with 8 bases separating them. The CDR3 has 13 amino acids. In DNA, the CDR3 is TGTGCCACCAGCAGAGTGAGGGTGGAAAAACTGTTTTTT. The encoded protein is CATSRVRVEKLFF.

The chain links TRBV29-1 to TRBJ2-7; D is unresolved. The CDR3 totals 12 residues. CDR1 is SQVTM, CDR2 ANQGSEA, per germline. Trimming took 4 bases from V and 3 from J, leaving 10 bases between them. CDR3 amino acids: CSVVGGLYEQYF. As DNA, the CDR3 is TGCAGCGTTGTAGGCGGCCTCTACGAGCAGTACTTC.

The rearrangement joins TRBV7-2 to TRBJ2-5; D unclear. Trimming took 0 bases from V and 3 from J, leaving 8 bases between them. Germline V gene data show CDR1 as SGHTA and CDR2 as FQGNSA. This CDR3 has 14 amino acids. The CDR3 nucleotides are TGTGCCAGCAGCTTAGCATGGCATGAAGAGACCCAGTACTTC. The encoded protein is CASSLAWHEETQYF. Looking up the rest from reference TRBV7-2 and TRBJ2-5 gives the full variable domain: GAGVSQSPSNKVTEKGKDVELRCDPISGHTALYWYRQSLGQGLEFLIYFQGNSAPDKSGLPSDRFSAERTGGSVSTLTIQRTQQEDSAVYLCASSLAWHEETQYFGPGTRLLVL.

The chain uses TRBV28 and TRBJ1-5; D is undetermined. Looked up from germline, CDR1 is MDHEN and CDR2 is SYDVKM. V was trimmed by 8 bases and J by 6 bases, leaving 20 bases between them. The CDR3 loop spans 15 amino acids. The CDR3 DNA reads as TGTGCCAGCCGACCCCGGGATATTCGAGGTCAGCCCCAGCATTTT. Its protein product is CASRPRDIRGQPQHF.

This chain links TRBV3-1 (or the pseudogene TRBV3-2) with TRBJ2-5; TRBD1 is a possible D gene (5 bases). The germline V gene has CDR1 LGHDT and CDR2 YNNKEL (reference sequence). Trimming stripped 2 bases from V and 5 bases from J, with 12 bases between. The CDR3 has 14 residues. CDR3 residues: CASSQNPGFETQYF. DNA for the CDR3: TGTGCCAGCAGCCAAAATCCAGGGTTCGAGACCCAGTACTTC.

CDR3 protein: CASSLSGTGPHGYTF. CDR3 nucleotide sequence: TGCGCCAGCAGCTTGTCCGGGACAGGTCCGCATGGCTACACCTTC. The chain carries TRBV5-1 and TRBJ1-2; 8 positions match TRBD1. This CDR3 comprises 15 residues. Germline-derived CDR1 and CDR2 are SGHRS and YFSETQ. V was pared by 1 base and J by 6 bases, with 8 bases of the junction left unmatched.

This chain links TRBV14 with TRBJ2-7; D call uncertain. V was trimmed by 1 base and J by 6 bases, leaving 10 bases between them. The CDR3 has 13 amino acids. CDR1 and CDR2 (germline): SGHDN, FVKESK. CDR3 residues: CASSQVGSGEQYF. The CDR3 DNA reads TGTGCCAGCAGCCAAGTCGGGTCGGGCGAGCAGTACTTC.

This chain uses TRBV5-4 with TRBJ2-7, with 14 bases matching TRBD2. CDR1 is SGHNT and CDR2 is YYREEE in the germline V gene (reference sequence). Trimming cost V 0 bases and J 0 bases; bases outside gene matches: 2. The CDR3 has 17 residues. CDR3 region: CASSLGTSGGSSYEQYF. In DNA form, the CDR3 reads TGTGCCAGCAGCTTGGGGACTAGCGGGGGGAGCTCCTACGAGCAGTACTTC.

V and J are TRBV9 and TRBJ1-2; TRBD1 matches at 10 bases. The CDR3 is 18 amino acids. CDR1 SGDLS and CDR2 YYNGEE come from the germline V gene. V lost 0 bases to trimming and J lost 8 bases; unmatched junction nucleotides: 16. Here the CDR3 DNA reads TGTGCCAGCAGCGTAGGGAGGGGGACAGGGGCCCCCAGGACGGGCTACACCTTC. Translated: CASSVGRGTGAPRTGYTF.

CDR3 protein: CASSRGGAVETQYF. The CDR3 DNA reads TGTGCCAGCAGCCGCGGGGGGGCGGTTGAGACCCAGTACTTC. V and J are TRBV5-4 and TRBJ2-5; 9 bases map to TRBD2. The trim removed 4 bases at V and 5 bases at J, leaving 6 bases unmatched. This CDR3 region has 14 residues. Germline CDR1 SGHNT, CDR2 YYREEE (reference sequence). The whole variable domain, filled in from reference TRBV5-4 and TRBJ2-5, reads ETGVTQSPTHLIKTRGQQVTLRCSSQSGHNTVSWYQQALGQGPQFIFQYYREEENGRGNFPPRFSGLQFPNYSSELNVNALELDDSALYLCASSRGGAVETQYFGPGTRLLVL.

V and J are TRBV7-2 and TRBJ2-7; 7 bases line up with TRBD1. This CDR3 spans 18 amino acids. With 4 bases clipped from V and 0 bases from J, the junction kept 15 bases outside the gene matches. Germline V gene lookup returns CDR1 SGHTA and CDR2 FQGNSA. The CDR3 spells CASSYKGGATGFSYEQYF. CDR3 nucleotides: TGTGCCAGCAGCTATAAAGGGGGCGCGACGGGTTTCTCCTACGAGCAGTACTTC.

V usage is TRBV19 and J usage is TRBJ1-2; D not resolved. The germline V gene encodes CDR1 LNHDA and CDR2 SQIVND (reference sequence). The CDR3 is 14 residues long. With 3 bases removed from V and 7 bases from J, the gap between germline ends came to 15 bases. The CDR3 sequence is CASSIQKTGGGYTF. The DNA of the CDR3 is TGTGCCAGTAGTATCCAAAAGACGGGAGGTGGCTACACCTTC.

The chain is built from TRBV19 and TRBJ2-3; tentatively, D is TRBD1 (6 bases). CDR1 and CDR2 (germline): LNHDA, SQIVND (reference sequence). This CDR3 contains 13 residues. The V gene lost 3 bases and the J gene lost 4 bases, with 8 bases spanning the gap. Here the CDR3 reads CASSIRGSDTQYF. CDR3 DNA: TGTGCCAGTAGTATCAGGGGCTCAGATACGCAGTATTTT.

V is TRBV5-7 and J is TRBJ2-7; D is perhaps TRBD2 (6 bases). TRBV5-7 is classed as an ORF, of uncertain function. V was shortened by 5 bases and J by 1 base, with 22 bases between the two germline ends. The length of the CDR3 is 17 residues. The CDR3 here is CASRDRGTGEVSYEQYF. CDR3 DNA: TGTGCCAGCAGGGATCGCGGTACGGGGGAGGTTTCCTACGAGCAGTACTTC.

The CDR3 DNA is TGTGCCAGCAGCTTACTTACAGGCGGCTCCTATAATTCACCCCTCCACTTT. It yields the protein CASSLLTGGSYNSPLHF. This sequence joins TRBV11-2 and TRBJ1-6, with D perhaps matching TRBD1 (5 bases). Germline values: CDR1 SGHAT, CDR2 FQNNGV. Trimming removed 2 bases from V and 0 bases from J, with 11 bases in between. The CDR3 consists of 17 residues.

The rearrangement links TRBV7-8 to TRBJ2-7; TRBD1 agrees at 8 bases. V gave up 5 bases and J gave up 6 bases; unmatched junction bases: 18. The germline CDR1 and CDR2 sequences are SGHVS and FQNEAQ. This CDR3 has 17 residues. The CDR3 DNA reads TGTGCCAGCAGCCCATTCCAGGGGGCCCTCGGGAGTCGCGAGCAGTACTTC. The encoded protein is CASSPFQGALGSREQYF.

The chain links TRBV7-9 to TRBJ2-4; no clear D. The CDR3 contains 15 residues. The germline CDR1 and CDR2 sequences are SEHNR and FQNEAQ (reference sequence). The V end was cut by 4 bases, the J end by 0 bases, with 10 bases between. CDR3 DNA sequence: TGTGCCAGCAGCTCCAATAGACTAGCCAAAAACATTCAGTACTTC. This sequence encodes CASSSNRLAKNIQYF.

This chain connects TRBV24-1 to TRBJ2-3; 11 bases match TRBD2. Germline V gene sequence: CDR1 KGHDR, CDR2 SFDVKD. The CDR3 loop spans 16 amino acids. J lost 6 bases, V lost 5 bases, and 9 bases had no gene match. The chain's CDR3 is CATSVVASGGHDTQYF. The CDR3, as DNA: TGTGCCACCAGTGTAGTGGCTAGCGGGGGGCACGATACGCAGTATTTT.

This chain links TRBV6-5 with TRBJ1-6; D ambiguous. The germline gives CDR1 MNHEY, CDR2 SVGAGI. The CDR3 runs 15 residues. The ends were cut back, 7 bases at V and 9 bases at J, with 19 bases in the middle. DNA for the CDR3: TGTGCCAGCACCGACGGGGTTCAGACGAGTTCACCCCTCCACTTT. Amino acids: CASTDGVQTSSPLHF.

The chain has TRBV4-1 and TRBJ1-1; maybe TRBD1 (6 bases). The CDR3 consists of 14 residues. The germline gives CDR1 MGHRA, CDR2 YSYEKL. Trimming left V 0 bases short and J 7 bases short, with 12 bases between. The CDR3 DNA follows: TGCGCCAGCAGCCAAGATCTGGGGGCGGTTGAAGCTTTCTTT. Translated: CASSQDLGAVEAFF.

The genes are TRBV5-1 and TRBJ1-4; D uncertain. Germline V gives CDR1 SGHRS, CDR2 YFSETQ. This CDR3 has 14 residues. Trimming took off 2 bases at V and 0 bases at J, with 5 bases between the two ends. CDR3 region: CASSFLTTNEKLFF. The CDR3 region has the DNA TGCGCCAGCAGCTTTTTAACAACTAATGAAAAACTGTTTTTT.

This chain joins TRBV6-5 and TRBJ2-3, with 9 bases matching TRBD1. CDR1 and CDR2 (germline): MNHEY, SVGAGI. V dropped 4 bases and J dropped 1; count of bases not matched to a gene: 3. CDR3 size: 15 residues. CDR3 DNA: TGTGCCAGCAGTTCCCGGGACAGGGGCACAGATACGCAGTATTTT. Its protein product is CASSSRDRGTDTQYF.

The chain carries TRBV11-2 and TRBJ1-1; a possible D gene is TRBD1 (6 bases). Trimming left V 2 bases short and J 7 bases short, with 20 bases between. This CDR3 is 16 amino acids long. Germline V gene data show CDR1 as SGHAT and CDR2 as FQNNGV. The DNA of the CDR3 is TGTGCCAGCAGCTTATCGTTGGGGGCAGGGGACGTTGAAGCTTTCTTT. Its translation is CASSLSLGAGDVEAFF.

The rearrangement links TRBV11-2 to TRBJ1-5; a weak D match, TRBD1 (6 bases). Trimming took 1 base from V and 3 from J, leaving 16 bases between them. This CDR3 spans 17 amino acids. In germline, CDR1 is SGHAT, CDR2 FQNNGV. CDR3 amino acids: CASSLARSDSFNQPQHF. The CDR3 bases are TGTGCCAGCAGCTTAGCCCGATCGGACAGTTTCAATCAGCCCCAGCATTTT.

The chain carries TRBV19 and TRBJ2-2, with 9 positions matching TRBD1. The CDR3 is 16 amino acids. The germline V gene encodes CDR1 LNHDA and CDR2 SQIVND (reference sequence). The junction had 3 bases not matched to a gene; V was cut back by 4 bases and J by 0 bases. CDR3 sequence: CASSKDRGTNTGELFF. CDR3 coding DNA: TGTGCCAGTAGTAAGGACAGGGGCACGAACACCGGGGAGCTGTTTTTT.